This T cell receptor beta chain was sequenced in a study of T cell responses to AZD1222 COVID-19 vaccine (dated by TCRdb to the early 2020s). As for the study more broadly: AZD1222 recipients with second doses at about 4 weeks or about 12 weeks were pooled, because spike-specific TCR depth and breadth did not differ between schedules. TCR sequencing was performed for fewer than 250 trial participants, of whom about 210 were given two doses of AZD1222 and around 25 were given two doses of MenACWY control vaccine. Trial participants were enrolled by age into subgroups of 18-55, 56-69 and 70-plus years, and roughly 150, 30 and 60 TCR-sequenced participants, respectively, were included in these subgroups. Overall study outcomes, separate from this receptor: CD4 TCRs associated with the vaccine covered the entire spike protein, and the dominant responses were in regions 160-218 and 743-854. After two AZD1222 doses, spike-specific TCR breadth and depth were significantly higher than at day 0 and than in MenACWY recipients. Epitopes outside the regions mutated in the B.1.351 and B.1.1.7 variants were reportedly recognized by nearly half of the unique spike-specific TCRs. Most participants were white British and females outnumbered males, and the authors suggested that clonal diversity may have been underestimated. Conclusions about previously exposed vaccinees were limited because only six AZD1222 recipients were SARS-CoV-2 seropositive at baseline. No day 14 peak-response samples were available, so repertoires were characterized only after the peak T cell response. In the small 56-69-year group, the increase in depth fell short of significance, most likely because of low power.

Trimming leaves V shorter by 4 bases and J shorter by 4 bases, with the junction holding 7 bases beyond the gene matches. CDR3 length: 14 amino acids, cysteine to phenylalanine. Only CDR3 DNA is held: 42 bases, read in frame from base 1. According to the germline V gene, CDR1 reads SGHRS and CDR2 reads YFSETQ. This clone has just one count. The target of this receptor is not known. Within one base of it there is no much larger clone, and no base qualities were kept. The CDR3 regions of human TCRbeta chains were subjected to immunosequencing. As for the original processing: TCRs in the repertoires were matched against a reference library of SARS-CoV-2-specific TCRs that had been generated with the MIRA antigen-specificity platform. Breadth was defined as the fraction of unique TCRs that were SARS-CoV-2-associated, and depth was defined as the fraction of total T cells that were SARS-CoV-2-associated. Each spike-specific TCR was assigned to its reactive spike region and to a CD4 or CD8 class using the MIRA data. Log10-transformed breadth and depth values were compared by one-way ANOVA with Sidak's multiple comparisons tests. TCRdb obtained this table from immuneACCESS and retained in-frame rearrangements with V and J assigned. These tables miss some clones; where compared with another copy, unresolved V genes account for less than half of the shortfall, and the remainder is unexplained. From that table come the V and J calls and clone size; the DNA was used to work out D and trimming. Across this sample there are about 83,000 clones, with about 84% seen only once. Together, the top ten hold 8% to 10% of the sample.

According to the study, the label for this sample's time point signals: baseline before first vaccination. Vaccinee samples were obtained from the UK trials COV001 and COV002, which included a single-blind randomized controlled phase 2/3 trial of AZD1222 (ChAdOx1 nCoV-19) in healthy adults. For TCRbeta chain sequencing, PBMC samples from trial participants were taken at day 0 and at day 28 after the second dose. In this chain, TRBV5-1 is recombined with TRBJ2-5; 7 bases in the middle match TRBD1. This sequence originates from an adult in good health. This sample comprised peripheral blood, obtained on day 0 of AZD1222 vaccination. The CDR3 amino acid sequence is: CASSETRGRETQYF. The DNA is TGCGCCAGCAGCGAAACCAGGGGGAGAGAGACCCAGTACTTC.